These 9 T cell receptor beta chains were all obtained from the same sample, sequenced in a study of shared clonotypes between healthy human individuals. CD45RO-negative, CCR7-selected cells formed the naive CD8 fraction, which excluded terminally differentiated effector memory CD45RA+ cells. The method was immunoSEQ multiplex PCR; TCRdb's version includes in-frame clones alone and lacks a portion of them. This table holds around 580,000 clones, 95% to 98% found once. Sequencing used naive CD8+ T cells sorted from blood. Source of these receptors: a young man in good health.

This clone occurred once. V gene TRBV7-3 combines with J gene TRBJ2-7, with no clear D. V lost 5 bases to trimming and J lost 2 bases, with 19 bases between them. Germline assignment: CDR1 SGHTA and CDR2 FQGTGA. This CDR3 region has 16 residues. CDR3: CASSEDGSYPAYEQYF. CDR3 nucleotide sequence: TGTGCCAGCAGCGAAGACGGCTCCTACCCGGCCTACGAGCAGTACTTC.

As to this clone: The sample contains more than one DNA sequence encoding this CDR3. The chain links TRBV9 to TRBJ1-5; D is unresolved. Germline V gene lookup returns CDR1 SGDLS and CDR2 YYNGEE. This CDR3 contains 14 residues. V shed 0 bases and J shed 3 bases, with 7 bases lying between them. Written as DNA, the CDR3 is TGTGCCAGCAGCGTAGGGCAGACCAATCAGCCCCAGCATTTT. Translating it yields CASSVGQTNQPQHF.

The CDR3 loop is CASSEEAGTEAFF. In DNA, the CDR3 is TGTGCCAGCAGCGAAGAGGCGGGGACTGAAGCTTTCTTT. The J gene is TRBJ1-1, the V gene TRBV5-5; no definite D call. Trimming shortened V by 4 bases and J by 5 bases, and 12 bases separated the two germline ends. This CDR3 comprises 13 residues. The germline CDR1 and CDR2 sequences are SGHKS and YYEKEE (reference sequence).

The rearrangement uses TRBV10-3 and TRBJ2-1, with a possible D match to TRBD2 (6 bases). The V end was cut by 6 bases, the J end by 3 bases, with 6 bases between. CDR1 and CDR2 (germline): ENHRY, SYGVKD. The CDR3 contains 12 residues. CDR3 DNA: TGTGCCATCAGGGACTACTACAATGAGCAGTTCTTC. This encodes CAIRDYYNEQFF.

The CDR3 DNA reads TGCGCCAGCAGCCATTTTTTCCCGGCGGAGAACACTGAAGCTTTCTTT. Translation: CASSHFFPAENTEAFF. The rearrangement uses TRBV4-1 and TRBJ1-1, with unresolved D. The germline V gene encodes CDR1 MGHRA and CDR2 YSYEKL. Trimming took 3 bases from V and 1 from J, leaving 15 bases between them. This CDR3 comprises 16 residues.

The chain is built from TRBV5-1 and TRBJ1-2; D is possibly TRBD1 (5 bases). The CDR3 spans 15 residues. Germline CDR1 and CDR2: SGHRS and YFSETQ. Trimming removed 2 bases from V and 1 base from J, with 12 bases in between. CDR3 sequence (DNA): TGCGCCAGCAGCTTACAGCGGGGGGTTAACTATGGCTACACCTTC. Protein sequence: CASSLQRGVNYGYTF.

This sequence joins TRBV7-9 and TRBJ1-2; 8 positions match TRBD1. The CDR3 loop spans 14 amino acids. The V and J ends lost 5 bases and 8 bases, in that order; junction bases with no gene match: 10. CDR1 is SEHNR, CDR2 FQNEAQ, per germline (reference sequence). CDR3 bases: TGTGCCAGCAGCAACGGACAGGGCGCGCAGGGCTACACCTTC. It specifies CASSNGQGAQGYTF. Drawing the rest from reference TRBV7-9 and TRBJ1-2, the complete variable domain is DTGVSQNPRHKITKRGQNVTFRCDPISEHNRLYWYRQTLGQGPEFLTYFQNEAQLEKSRLLSDRFSAERPKGSFSTLEIQRTEQGDSAMYLCASSNGQGAQGYTFGSGTRLTVV.

This clone was seen just once. CDR3 in amino acids: CATNDRLGDQPQHF. The CDR3 nucleotides are TGTGCCACCAATGACCGCCTGGGAGATCAGCCCCAGCATTTT. The chain joins TRBV15 to TRBJ1-5; D call uncertain. V lost 7 bases and J lost 5, with 15 bases in between. The length of the CDR3 is 14 residues. The germline V gene has CDR1 LNHNV and CDR2 YYDKDF (reference sequence).

V usage is TRBV7-9 and J usage is TRBJ2-7; 7 bases line up with TRBD2. The J segment lost 0 bases and the V segment lost 5 bases, leaving 4 bases of the junction unmatched. This CDR3 region has 14 residues. The V gene's germline CDR1 is SEHNR and CDR2 FQNEAQ (reference sequence). CDR3 protein: CASSHGEGSYEQYF. CDR3 DNA sequence: TGTGCCAGCAGCCATGGGGAGGGCTCCTACGAGCAGTACTTC.